This passage covers 29 T cell receptor beta chains from one sample sequenced in a study of shared clonotypes between healthy human individuals (TCRdb year 2020). The method behind the library was the immunoSEQ multiplex PCR assay. TCRdb obtained this table from immuneACCESS and retained in-frame rearrangements with V and J assigned. These tables miss some clones; where compared with another copy, unresolved V genes account for less than half of the shortfall, and the remainder is unexplained. In all, the sample holds approximately 740,000 clones, and roughly 70% of those were seen once. The ten largest clones add up to approximately 1.6% of the sample. Sequences were obtained from memory CD4+ T cells sorted from blood. According to the study, the label for this sample's cell subset or site signals: CD45RA-negative fraction. All receptors come from a woman in her 30s in good health.

The chain employs TRBV6-5 and TRBJ2-7, with TRBD1 matching 8 bases. CDR3 length equals 15 residues. Per the germline V gene, CDR1 is MNHEY and CDR2 is SVGAGI. Losses at the gene ends were 5 bases for V and 2 bases for J; bases not matched to a gene: 8. CDR3: CASSKTGGSAYEQYF. In DNA, the CDR3 is TGTGCCAGCAGTAAAACAGGGGGTAGCGCCTACGAGCAGTACTTC.

V is TRBV5-4 and J is TRBJ1-2; D might be TRBD1 (6 bases). Trimming took 2 bases from V and 8 from J, leaving 10 bases between them. This CDR3 comprises 12 residues. Germline V gives CDR1 SGHNT, CDR2 YYREEE (reference sequence). The CDR3 sequence: CASSFDRRGYTF. CDR3 DNA: TGTGCCAGCAGCTTCGACAGGAGGGGCTACACCTTC. Complete variable domain (other parts from reference TRBV5-4 and TRBJ1-2): ETGVTQSPTHLIKTRGQQVTLRCSSQSGHNTVSWYQQALGQGPQFIFQYYREEENGRGNFPPRFSGLQFPNYSSELNVNALELDDSALYLCASSFDRRGYTFGSGTRLTVV.

At least ten counts were recorded for this clone. This chain uses TRBV7-9 with TRBJ1-2; 7 nucleotides line up with TRBD1. The V gene end was trimmed by 4 bases and the J gene end by 3 bases; junction bases not matched to a gene: 2. The CDR3 covers 13 residues. Germline V gives CDR1 SEHNR, CDR2 FQNEAQ (reference sequence). The CDR3 DNA reads TGTGCCAGCAGCTCCGGACAGGACTATGGCTACACCTTC. Its protein product is CASSSGQDYGYTF.

The V gene is TRBV5-5, the J gene TRBJ2-1, with 7 bases lining up with TRBD2. Germline CDR1 is SGHKS and CDR2 is YYEKEE (reference sequence). CDR3 length: 15 residues. Trimming at V came to 1 base and at J to 8 bases, leaving 9 bases not matched to a gene. The DNA of the CDR3 is TGTGCCAGCAGCTTGCGCGGGAGCTTCGCGGATGAGCAGTTCTTC. This codes for CASSLRGSFADEQFF.

Details on this clone: A far larger clone is off by one base, so a read error is likely. V is TRBV11-2 and J is TRBJ1-5; 8 nucleotides match TRBD1. Trimming removed 6 bases from V and 2 bases from J; junction bases left unmatched: 3. CDR1 and CDR2 (germline): SGHAT, FQNNGV. CDR3 length: 14 residues. This CDR3 is CASSDRGGNQPQHF. The CDR3, as DNA: TGTGCCAGCAGTGACAGGGGTGGCAATCAGCCCCAGCATTTT.

The chain combines TRBV11-2 with TRBJ2-5; D might be TRBD1 or TRBD2, each matching 5 bases. The last part of the DNA fits TRBJ2-7 better; the J call may be wrong. CDR3 length: 15 residues. Germline CDR1 SGHAT, CDR2 FQNNGV. CDR3 protein: CASSLDRDLNYEQYF. The CDR3 DNA follows: TGTGCCAGCAGCTTAGATCGGGACCTAAACTACGAGCAGTACTTC.

This rearrangement joins TRBV5-6 to TRBJ1-1; D perhaps matches TRBD1 (5 bases). Trimming shortened V by 2 bases and J by 1 base, and 18 bases separated the two germline ends. The CDR3 length is 17 residues. CDR1 is SGHDT, CDR2 YYEEEE, per germline. The CDR3 sequence: CASSLPGYQHSNTEAFF. Here the CDR3 DNA reads TGTGCCAGCAGCTTACCAGGGTACCAACACTCGAACACTGAAGCTTTCTTT. Combining the CDR3 with reference TRBV5-6 and TRBJ1-1 gives the whole variable domain DAGVTQSPTHLIKTRGQQVTLRCSPKSGHDTVSWYQQALGQGPQFIFQYYEEEERQRGNFPDRFSGHQFPNYSSELNVNALLLGDSALYLCASSLPGYQHSNTEAFFGQGTRLTVV.

The gene calls are TRBV5-6 and TRBJ1-1, with TRBD1 matching over 10 bases. The CDR3 covers 16 residues. Germline lookup yields CDR1 SGHDT and CDR2 YYEEEE. With 4 bases clipped from V and 4 bases from J, the junction kept 10 bases outside the gene matches. Written as DNA, the CDR3 is TGTGCCAGCAGCCGGGACAGGGGTTTTTCATCCACTGAAGCTTTCTTT. Translating gives CASSRDRGFSSTEAFF. Combining the CDR3 with reference TRBV5-6 and TRBJ1-1 gives the whole variable domain DAGVTQSPTHLIKTRGQQVTLRCSPKSGHDTVSWYQQALGQGPQFIFQYYEEEERQRGNFPDRFSGHQFPNYSSELNVNALLLGDSALYLCASSRDRGFSSTEAFFGQGTRLTVV.

This sequence joins TRBV19 and TRBJ1-1; D gene unclear. This CDR3 is built from 13 residues. CDR1 LNHDA and CDR2 SQIVND come from the germline V gene (reference sequence). V lost 6 bases and J 0 bases, leaving 8 bases between the germline ends. The chain's CDR3 is CASSLFLNTEAFF. The CDR3 DNA reads as TGTGCCAGTAGCCTCTTTTTGAACACTGAAGCTTTCTTT.

The V and J genes are TRBV5-1 and TRBJ1-2; possible D gene TRBD1, 5 bases. This CDR3 has 13 amino acids. V shed 4 bases and J shed 2 bases, with 9 bases lying between them. In germline, CDR1 is SGHRS, CDR2 YFSETQ. The CDR3: CASSTGSNYGYTF. The CDR3 nucleotides are TGCGCCAGCAGCACAGGCTCGAACTATGGCTACACCTTC.

The chain recombines TRBV5-4 with TRBJ2-2, with TRBD2 matching 7 bases. CDR3 length: 15 amino acids. Germline CDR1 is SGHNT and CDR2 is YYREEE (reference sequence). V trimming: 0 bases; J trimming: 5 bases; junction bases outside the gene matches: 4. Written as DNA, the CDR3 is TGTGCCAGCAGCTTGGGGGCGGGAGTGACCGGGGAGCTGTTTTTT. The encoded protein is CASSLGAGVTGELFF.

J is TRBJ2-7 and V is TRBV11-2; 8 nucleotides match TRBD1. V lost 3 bases, J lost 5 bases, and 9 bases stayed unmatched. The CDR3 sequence is 15 residues long. From germline, CDR1 is SGHAT and CDR2 FQNNGV. The CDR3, as DNA: TGTGCCAGCAGCTTCAGGGACAGGCCTTCCGACGAGCAGTACTTC. Translation gives CASSFRDRPSDEQYF.

The chain employs TRBV5-1 and TRBJ1-2; D unresolved. Germline CDR1 is SGHRS and CDR2 is YFSETQ. Trimming cost V 4 bases and J 0 bases, with 16 bases left between them. The CDR3 is 16 residues long. CDR3 coding DNA: TGCGCCAGCAGCCTCCGAGGATCCGAGGCTAACTATGGCTACACCTTC. This sequence encodes CASSLRGSEANYGYTF.

The genes are TRBV5-6 and TRBJ1-2, with 9 bases identical to TRBD1. Germline V gene lookup returns CDR1 SGHDT and CDR2 YYEEEE. Trimming removed 3 bases from V and 8 bases from J; junction bases left unmatched: 11. The CDR3 is made up of 15 amino acids. CDR3 amino acids: CASSWDRENIRGYTF. The CDR3 DNA is TGTGCCAGCAGCTGGGACAGGGAGAATATTCGGGGCTACACCTTC.

CDR3 coding DNA: TGTGCCAGCAGCAAATCGGGCAGCTCCTACGAGCAGTACTTC. It is translated as CASSKSGSSYEQYF. V and J are TRBV21-1 and TRBJ2-7. TRBV21-1 represents a pseudogene. The CDR3 covers 14 residues.

In its sample, this clone was seen many times. CDR3 coding DNA: TGTGCCAGCAGCCCGAGGACTAGCGGGAGTCTTCATACGCAGTATTTT. This encodes CASSPRTSGSLHTQYF. This rearrangement joins TRBV2 to TRBJ2-3; TRBD2 aligns across 13 bases. Germline CDR1 SNHLY, CDR2 FYNNEI. With V trimmed by 6 bases and J by 7 bases, 10 bases remained unmatched. The CDR3 has 16 residues.

This clone was seen only once. The chain recombines TRBV28 with TRBJ2-5, with D perhaps TRBD1 or TRBD2 (5 bases each). This CDR3 is 16 amino acids long. V was clipped by 7 bases and J by 4 bases, with 22 bases between them. CDR1 is MDHEN, CDR2 SYDVKM, per germline. The CDR3 DNA is TGTGCCAGCACCCCCCGAGGCAGGGACGGGATAGAGACCCAGTACTTC. It encodes CASTPRGRDGIETQYF.

This clone appeared a single time. The V call is TRBV6-5, the J call TRBJ1-4; TRBD1 aligns across 8 bases. Losses at the gene ends were 6 bases for V and 8 bases for J; bases not matched to a gene: 8. Germline assignment: CDR1 MNHEY and CDR2 SVGAGI. This CDR3 comprises 14 residues. CDR3 sequence reads: CASSRDRGLEKLFF. CDR3 DNA sequence: TGTGCCAGCAGCCGCGACAGGGGCTTGGAAAAACTGTTTTTT.

This clone was found once. The chain joins TRBV27 to TRBJ2-1; no clear D. Germline CDR1 reads MNHEY; CDR2 reads SMNVEV (reference sequence). V lost 4 bases and J 9 bases, leaving 7 bases between the germline ends. The CDR3 has 11 residues. The CDR3 region has the DNA TGTGCCAGCAGTTCGCTCGGTGAGCAGTTCTTC. Amino acid sequence: CASSSLGEQFF.

On this clone itself: The same CDR3 arises from other DNA sequences in this sample as well. The CDR3 loop is CASSSGTGLNYGYTF. CDR3 nucleotide sequence: TGCGCCAGCAGCTCAGGGACAGGACTTAACTATGGCTACACCTTC. V gene TRBV5-1 combines with J gene TRBJ1-2, with TRBD1 matching 8 bases. The trim removed 3 bases at V and 1 base at J, leaving 5 bases unmatched. This CDR3 is 15 amino acids long. Looked up from germline, CDR1 is SGHRS and CDR2 is YFSETQ.

The rearrangement links TRBV30 to TRBJ1-5; D remains unclear. The germline V gene encodes CDR1 GTSNPN and CDR2 SVGIG (reference sequence). Trimming took 0 bases from V and 6 from J, leaving 12 bases between them. The CDR3 totals 14 residues. CDR3 amino acids: CAWSVGGYRQPQHF. The CDR3 nucleotides read TGTGCCTGGAGTGTAGGCGGGTATCGTCAGCCCCAGCATTTT.

The rearrangement joins TRBV6-5 to TRBJ2-7, with D perhaps being TRBD1 or TRBD2 (5 bases each). CDR1 is MNHEY and CDR2 is SVGAGI in the germline V gene. The CDR3 has 16 amino acids. Trimming took off 2 bases at V and 6 bases at J, with 20 bases between the two ends. The CDR3 protein is CASSYPQGTATAEQYF. The CDR3 bases are TGTGCCAGCAGTTACCCCCAAGGGACGGCCACGGCCGAGCAGTACTTC.

V is TRBV28 and J is TRBJ1-4; D ambiguous. V was clipped by 8 bases and J by 0 bases, with 10 bases between them. In germline, CDR1 is MDHEN, CDR2 SYDVKM. This CDR3 region has 14 residues. The CDR3 loop is CASGRRSTNEKLFF. The CDR3 nucleotides read TGTGCCAGCGGGAGACGATCAACTAATGAAAAACTGTTTTTT.

This chain links TRBV7-6 with TRBJ2-7; D is unclear. Germline CDR1 reads SGHVS; CDR2 reads FNYEAQ. Trimming cost V 6 bases and J 3 bases, with 15 bases left between them. The CDR3 is 14 amino acids. DNA for the CDR3: TGTGCCAGCAGTCCAACGGGCCCGCTCTACGAGCAGTACTTC. This sequence encodes CASSPTGPLYEQYF.

This chain connects TRBV7-8 to TRBJ1-3, with unresolved D. This CDR3 contains 18 residues. Looked up from germline, CDR1 is SGHVS and CDR2 is FQNEAQ. Trimming took off 3 bases at V and 0 bases at J, with 18 bases between the two ends. The CDR3 DNA is TGTGCCAGCAGCTTGACAAACCTTGACTGGAGCTCTGGAAACACCATATATTTT. It translates to CASSLTNLDWSSGNTIYF.

The chain couples TRBV5-5 to TRBJ2-3, with 7 bases identical to TRBD1. The CDR3 is 15 amino acids. The V gene end was trimmed by 0 bases and the J gene end by 3 bases; junction bases not matched to a gene: 4. Germline V gene sequence: CDR1 SGHKS, CDR2 YYEKEE (reference sequence). In DNA form, the CDR3 reads TGTGCCAGCAGCTTGGCGGACAGGAGGACAGATACGCAGTATTTT. Translation gives CASSLADRRTDTQYF.

V is TRBV29-1 and J is TRBJ2-5; perhaps TRBD1 as D (5 bases). V was clipped by 4 bases and J by 1 base, with 10 bases between them. This CDR3 is 13 amino acids long. Per the germline V gene, CDR1 is SQVTM and CDR2 is ANQGSEA. The CDR3 bases are TGCAGCGTTGCTGCCAGGGTCCAAGAGACCCAGTACTTC. Its protein is CSVAARVQETQYF.

The V gene is TRBV29-1, the J gene TRBJ2-3; D unclear. Germline V gene data show CDR1 as SQVTM and CDR2 as ANQGSEA. The germline V and J ends were trimmed by 7 bases and 6 bases, with 11 bases remaining between them. This CDR3 is built from 11 residues. The CDR3 spells CSAKIFDTQYF. CDR3 bases: TGCAGCGCGAAGATTTTTGATACGCAGTATTTT.

This clone was seen a handful of times. The rearrangement uses TRBV21-1 and TRBJ1-3; the D segment call TRBD1 is taken from the table without a DNA check. TRBV21-1 is termed a pseudogene. This CDR3 has 15 amino acids. The CDR3 sequence is CASSKGRRQGNTIYF. Here the CDR3 DNA reads TGTGCCAGCAGCAAAGGGCGAAGACAAGGAAACACCATATATTTT.